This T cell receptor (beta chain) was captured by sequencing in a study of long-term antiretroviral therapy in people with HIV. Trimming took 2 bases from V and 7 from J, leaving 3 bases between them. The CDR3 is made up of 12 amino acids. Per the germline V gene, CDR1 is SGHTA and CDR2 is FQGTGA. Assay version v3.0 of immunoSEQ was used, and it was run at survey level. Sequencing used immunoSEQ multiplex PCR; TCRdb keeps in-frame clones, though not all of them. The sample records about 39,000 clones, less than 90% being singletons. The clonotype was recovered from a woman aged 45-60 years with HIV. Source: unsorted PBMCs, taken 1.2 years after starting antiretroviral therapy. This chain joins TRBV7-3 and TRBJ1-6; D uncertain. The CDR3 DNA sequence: TGTGCCAGCAGCTTAGGGAATTCACCCCTCCACTTT. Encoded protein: CASSLGNSPLHF.